This is a list of T cell receptor beta chains from one sample in a study of blood T cells in healthy people across ages. TCRdb fed the 5' RACE reads into MiXCR, producing one record per CDR3 protein. Here the sample spans 780,000 or so distinct CDR3 sequences, 53% being singletons. Sequenced: blood. The receptor source for this set is a man at least 80 years old in good health. Both conserved end residues are part of each CDR3. The D gene is left open where the match is weak. Clone size is stated in some rows and not others, as once, few, many or a class when expanded.

V gene: TRBV7-2
J gene: TRBJ2-3
D gene: TRBD2
clone size: few
CDR3 protein: CASSFLAGGPSDTQYF
CDR3 DNA: TGTGCCAGCAGCTTCCTAGCGGGAGGGCCCTCAGATACGCAGTATTTT

V gene: TRBV20-1
J gene: TRBJ2-4
D gene: NA
clone size: NA
CDR3 protein: CSARTDLAKNIQYF
CDR3 DNA: TGCAGTGCTCGGACGGACTTAGCCAAAAACATTCAGTACTTC

V gene: TRBV5-1
J gene: TRBJ2-1
D gene: TRBD2
clone size: NA
CDR3 protein: CASSDKASGRANEQFF
CDR3 DNA: TGCGCCAGCAGCGATAAGGCTAGCGGGAGGGCCAATGAGCAGTTCTTC

V gene: TRBV5-1
J gene: TRBJ2-1
D gene: NA
clone size: NA
CDR3 protein: CASSLVLDRAYNEQFF
CDR3 DNA: TGCGCCAGCAGCTTGGTCCTGGACAGAGCCTACAATGAGCAGTTCTTC

V gene: TRBV28
J gene: TRBJ2-1
D gene: TRBD2
clone size: NA
CDR3 protein: CASSILGSGSLYEQFF
CDR3 DNA: TGTGCCAGCAGCATTCTCGGGAGCGGGAGTTTGTATGAGCAGTTCTTC

V gene: TRBV21-1
J gene: TRBJ2-7
D gene: NA
clone size: few
CDR3 protein: CASSKSRTRPYEQYF
CDR3 DNA: TGTGCCAGCAGCAAAAGCCGGACAAGACCCTACGAGCAGTACTTC

V gene: TRBV12-3/TRBV12-4
J gene: TRBJ2-1
D gene: NA
clone size: NA
CDR3 protein: CASSLGVSGDEQFF
CDR3 DNA: TGCGCCAGCAGTTTAGGAGTCTCCGGCGATGAGCAGTTCTTC

V gene: TRBV12-3/TRBV12-4
J gene: TRBJ2-5
D gene: NA
clone size: few
CDR3 protein: CASSLSGKETQYF
CDR3 DNA: TGTGCCAGCAGTTTATCGGGGAAAGAGACCCAGTACTTC

V gene: TRBV5-1
J gene: TRBJ2-1
D gene: TRBD1
clone size: NA
CDR3 protein: CASSLGTGGGNEQFF
CDR3 DNA: TGCGCCAGCAGCTTGGGGACAGGTGGGGGCAATGAGCAGTTCTTC

V gene: TRBV27
J gene: TRBJ2-5
D gene: NA
clone size: few
CDR3 protein: CASSAHLLGGDRKTQYF
CDR3 DNA: TGTGCCAGCAGTGCCCACCTGCTTGGGGGAGACCGAAAGACCCAGTACTTC

V gene: TRBV28
J gene: TRBJ2-7
D gene: NA
clone size: few
CDR3 protein: CASSSTATSYEQYF
CDR3 DNA: TGTGCCAGCAGTTCTACGGCAACATCCTACGAGCAGTACTTC

V gene: TRBV10-3
J gene: TRBJ1-4
D gene: NA
clone size: NA
CDR3 protein: CAIRPAGEGNEKLFF
CDR3 DNA: TGTGCCATCAGGCCCGCAGGGGAGGGTAATGAAAAACTGTTTTTT

V gene: TRBV6-2/TRBV6-3
J gene: TRBJ2-1
D gene: TRBD2
clone size: NA
CDR3 protein: CATRASGSHNEQFF
CDR3 DNA: TGTGCCACTCGGGCTAGCGGGAGCCACAATGAGCAGTTCTTC

V gene: TRBV5-1
J gene: TRBJ2-1
D gene: NA
clone size: NA
CDR3 protein: CASSLGPGYNEQFF
CDR3 DNA: TGCGCCAGCAGCTTGGGGCCAGGGTACAATGAGCAGTTCTTC

V gene: TRBV2
J gene: TRBJ2-1
D gene: NA
clone size: few
CDR3 protein: CASTSQIQGNEQFF
CDR3 DNA: TGTGCCAGCACCTCCCAGATACAGGGTAATGAGCAGTTCTTC

V gene: TRBV24-1
J gene: TRBJ2-1
D gene: TRBD1
clone size: NA
CDR3 protein: CATSDPGTGERKQFF
CDR3 DNA: TGTGCCACCAGTGACCCCGGGACAGGGGAGAGGAAGCAGTTCTTC

V gene: TRBV20-1
J gene: TRBJ2-1
D gene: TRBD2
clone size: NA
CDR3 protein: CSATTWTGWTSGYNEQFF
CDR3 DNA: TGCAGTGCTACGACCTGGACTGGCTGGACTAGCGGCTACAATGAGCAGTTCTTC

V gene: TRBV11-3
J gene: TRBJ2-1
D gene: TRBD2
clone size: NA
CDR3 protein: CASSLAGTSGRSSYNEQFF
CDR3 DNA: TGTGCCAGCAGCTTAGCAGGGACTAGCGGGAGAAGCTCCTACAATGAGCAGTTCTTC

V gene: TRBV11-2
J gene: TRBJ2-5
D gene: TRBD2
clone size: NA
CDR3 protein: CASSSASGRVETQYF
CDR3 DNA: TGTGCCAGCAGCTCCGCTAGCGGGAGGGTAGAGACCCAGTACTTC

V gene: TRBV3-1
J gene: TRBJ2-5
D gene: NA
clone size: few
CDR3 protein: CASSNGPPETQYF
CDR3 DNA: TGTGCCAGCAGCAACGGACCCCCTGAGACCCAGTACTTC

V gene: TRBV14
J gene: TRBJ1-1
D gene: TRBD1
clone size: NA
CDR3 protein: CASSLRTGGRTEAFF
CDR3 DNA: TGTGCCAGCAGCCTCCGGACAGGGGGCCGAACTGAAGCTTTCTTT

V gene: TRBV20-1
J gene: TRBJ2-7
D gene: NA
clone size: few
CDR3 protein: CSARHTEYEQYF
CDR3 DNA: TGCAGTGCTAGACACACTGAATACGAGCAGTACTTC

V gene: TRBV27
J gene: TRBJ2-3
D gene: TRBD2
clone size: few
CDR3 protein: CASSLSTVRLAGGADTQYF
CDR3 DNA: TGTGCCAGCAGTTTATCCACAGTGCGGCTAGCGGGAGGAGCAGATACGCAGTATTTT

V gene: TRBV29-1
J gene: TRBJ1-2
D gene: NA
clone size: NA
CDR3 protein: CSVPGRRGGYTF
CDR3 DNA: TGCAGCGTACCCGGCAGGAGGGGAGGCTACACCTTC

V gene: TRBV6-1
J gene: TRBJ2-1
D gene: NA
clone size: NA
CDR3 protein: CASSRAVGNEQFF
CDR3 DNA: TGTGCCAGCAGTCGAGCAGTGGGCAATGAGCAGTTCTTC

V gene: TRBV2
J gene: TRBJ2-5
D gene: TRBD2
clone size: NA
CDR3 protein: CASSDPGLAGPQETQYF
CDR3 DNA: TGTGCCAGCAGTGATCCAGGACTAGCGGGGCCGCAAGAGACCCAGTACTTC

V gene: TRBV28
J gene: TRBJ2-7
D gene: NA
clone size: NA
CDR3 protein: CASTPGKVSSYEQYF
CDR3 DNA: TGTGCCAGCACCCCAGGGAAGGTTAGCTCCTACGAGCAGTACTTC

V gene: TRBV29-1
J gene: TRBJ2-3
D gene: NA
clone size: few
CDR3 protein: CSGKSTDTQYF
CDR3 DNA: TGCAGCGGTAAAAGCACAGATACGCAGTATTTT

V gene: TRBV5-1
J gene: TRBJ2-7
D gene: TRBD1
clone size: few
CDR3 protein: CATGNGDRWGEQYF
CDR3 DNA: TGCGCCACCGGCAACGGGGACAGATGGGGCGAGCAGTACTTC

V gene: TRBV29-1
J gene: TRBJ2-7
D gene: TRBD2
clone size: many
CDR3 protein: CSVKSGGSSYEQYF
CDR3 DNA: TGCAGCGTTAAAAGCGGGGGGAGCTCCTACGAGCAGTACTTC

V gene: TRBV7-9
J gene: TRBJ2-1
D gene: NA
clone size: NA
CDR3 protein: CASSPLSGRKGANEQFF
CDR3 DNA: TGTGCCAGCAGCCCCCTAAGCGGCAGAAAAGGGGCCAATGAGCAGTTCTTC

V gene: TRBV7-6
J gene: TRBJ1-4
D gene: NA
clone size: NA
CDR3 protein: CASSLAWGTVEKLFF
CDR3 DNA: TGTGCCAGCAGCTTAGCCTGGGGGACGGTCGAAAAACTGTTTTTT

V gene: TRBV6-5
J gene: TRBJ2-7
D gene: NA
clone size: NA
CDR3 protein: CARWKDSSEQYF
CDR3 DNA: TGTGCCAGATGGAAGGACAGCTCCGAGCAGTACTTC

V gene: TRBV4-3
J gene: TRBJ1-2
D gene: NA
clone size: NA
CDR3 protein: CASSQEAGDYGYTF
CDR3 DNA: TGCGCCAGCAGCCAAGAGGCAGGAGACTATGGCTACACCTTC

V gene: TRBV29-1
J gene: TRBJ2-7
D gene: TRBD1
clone size: NA
CDR3 protein: CSVAGGPYEQYF
CDR3 DNA: TGCAGCGTTGCAGGGGGCCCCTACGAGCAGTACTTC

V gene: TRBV24-1
J gene: TRBJ2-7
D gene: TRBD1
clone size: NA
CDR3 protein: CATSDYSGTGGFEQYF
CDR3 DNA: TGTGCCACCAGTGATTACTCCGGGACAGGGGGCTTCGAGCAGTACTTC

V gene: TRBV20-1
J gene: TRBJ2-4
D gene: NA
clone size: NA
CDR3 protein: CSARGQAIPVYGIQYF
CDR3 DNA: TGCAGTGCTAGAGGACAGGCCATACCAGTCTATGGCATTCAGTACTTC

V gene: TRBV12-3/TRBV12-4
J gene: TRBJ2-7
D gene: NA
clone size: NA
CDR3 protein: CASSLWGRGGGLEQYF
CDR3 DNA: TGTGCCAGCAGTTTATGGGGTCGGGGTGGAGGCCTCGAGCAGTACTTC

V gene: TRBV4-2
J gene: TRBJ2-1
D gene: NA
clone size: NA
CDR3 protein: CASSQGGGRGEQFF
CDR3 DNA: TGTGCCAGCAGCCAAGGCGGTGGCCGGGGTGAGCAGTTCTTC

V gene: TRBV6-5
J gene: TRBJ2-2
D gene: NA
clone size: NA
CDR3 protein: CASSPQQISNTGELFF
CDR3 DNA: TGTGCCAGCAGTCCCCAACAGATATCGAACACCGGGGAGCTGTTTTTT

V gene: TRBV6-5
J gene: TRBJ2-5
D gene: TRBD1
clone size: once
CDR3 protein: CASSYSGPGGVETQYF
CDR3 DNA: TGTGCCAGCAGTTACTCGGGTCCAGGGGGCGTAGAGACCCAGTACTTC

V gene: TRBV5-1
J gene: TRBJ1-1
D gene: NA
clone size: NA
CDR3 protein: CASRRGRGEAFF
CDR3 DNA: TGCGCCAGCCGTCGGGGACGCGGGGAAGCTTTCTTT

V gene: TRBV29-1
J gene: TRBJ1-2
D gene: NA
clone size: NA
CDR3 protein: CSVEWGAPNYGYTF
CDR3 DNA: TGCAGCGTTGAATGGGGAGCCCCTAACTATGGCTACACCTTC

V gene: TRBV6-1
J gene: TRBJ2-1
D gene: NA
clone size: NA
CDR3 protein: CASSEALGSSYNEQFF
CDR3 DNA: TGTGCCAGCAGTGAAGCGCTGGGGAGCTCCTACAATGAGCAGTTCTTC

V gene: TRBV20-1
J gene: TRBJ1-5
D gene: NA
clone size: NA
CDR3 protein: CSARDSLKSNQPQHF
CDR3 DNA: TGCAGTGCTAGAGATAGTCTTAAAAGCAATCAGCCCCAGCATTTT

V gene: TRBV29-1
J gene: TRBJ2-5
D gene: TRBD1
clone size: NA
CDR3 protein: CSVATGTGWNEQYF
CDR3 DNA: TGCAGCGTTGCAACCGGGACAGGGTGGAATGAGCAGTACTTC

V gene: TRBV10-3
J gene: TRBJ2-3
D gene: TRBD2
clone size: NA
CDR3 protein: CAISASGDSTDTQYF
CDR3 DNA: TGTGCCATCAGTGCTAGCGGGGATAGCACAGATACGCAGTATTTT

V gene: TRBV15
J gene: TRBJ2-1
D gene: NA
clone size: few
CDR3 protein: CATGGESSYNEQFF
CDR3 DNA: TGTGCCACCGGTGGAGAGAGCTCCTACAATGAGCAGTTCTTC

V gene: TRBV4-3
J gene: TRBJ2-4
D gene: TRBD2
clone size: NA
CDR3 protein: CASSQDKAIGRGKNIQYF
CDR3 DNA: TGCGCCAGCAGCCAAGATAAGGCTATTGGGAGGGGTAAAAACATTCAGTACTTC

V gene: TRBV5-4
J gene: TRBJ2-1
D gene: NA
clone size: NA
CDR3 protein: CASTVGAEDEQFF
CDR3 DNA: TGTGCCAGCACCGTGGGGGCCGAGGATGAGCAGTTCTTC

V gene: TRBV27
J gene: TRBJ2-3
D gene: TRBD2
clone size: once
CDR3 protein: CASSLLGGDGADTQYF
CDR3 DNA: TGTGCCAGCAGTTTGCTCGGGGGGGACGGGGCAGATACGCAGTATTTT

V gene: TRBV6-5
J gene: TRBJ2-1
D gene: TRBD1
clone size: few
CDR3 protein: CASSYPDRVKQFF
CDR3 DNA: TGTGCCAGCAGTTACCCTGACAGGGTTAAGCAGTTCTTC

V gene: TRBV20-1
J gene: TRBJ2-3
D gene: TRBD2
clone size: NA
CDR3 protein: CSARDYRRTSERTDTQYF
CDR3 DNA: TGCAGTGCTAGAGATTACCGCCGTACTAGCGAGAGAACAGATACGCAGTATTTT

V gene: TRBV7-2
J gene: TRBJ1-5
D gene: NA
clone size: few
CDR3 protein: CASSFRDGPKPQHF
CDR3 DNA: TGTGCCAGCAGCTTCCGGGACGGGCCAAAGCCCCAGCATTTT

V gene: TRBV11-1
J gene: TRBJ2-1
D gene: NA
clone size: NA
CDR3 protein: CASTDLSSHSYNEQFF
CDR3 DNA: TGTGCCAGCACCGACCTATCTAGCCACTCCTACAATGAGCAGTTCTTC